Sequencing of this T cell receptor beta chain was carried out in a study of beta chain features in type 1 diabetes. The study's findings and limits: Still unanswered here is whether HLA type influences TCRB rearrangement. Moderate but significant shortening of TCRB CDR3s was recorded in all four CD4+ subsets from Type 1 diabetes patients.

The table lists this clone with a few counts. The antigen is unknown. The investigators reverse transcribed all of the isolated RNA, so they sequenced expressed TCRB transcripts. Assay used: immunoSEQ multiplex PCR; TCRdb lists only in-frame clones, some missing. This sample has fewer than 300,000 clones; roughly 10% occur once, and the top ten carry approximately 0.015%. Trimming shortened V by 5 bases and J by 3 bases, and 5 bases separated the two germline ends. The CDR3 totals 12 residues. Germline loops: CDR1 SGHAT, CDR2 FQNNGV. The source of this sequence is a man aged 30-40 years with type 1 diabetes. Sequencing was done on a sample of naive CD4+ T cells from blood. V gene TRBV11-2 combines with J gene TRBJ2-1; D unclear. The CDR3 DNA follows: TGTGCCAGCAGCGTTCTCTACAATGAGCAGTTCTTC. Protein: CASSVLYNEQFF.